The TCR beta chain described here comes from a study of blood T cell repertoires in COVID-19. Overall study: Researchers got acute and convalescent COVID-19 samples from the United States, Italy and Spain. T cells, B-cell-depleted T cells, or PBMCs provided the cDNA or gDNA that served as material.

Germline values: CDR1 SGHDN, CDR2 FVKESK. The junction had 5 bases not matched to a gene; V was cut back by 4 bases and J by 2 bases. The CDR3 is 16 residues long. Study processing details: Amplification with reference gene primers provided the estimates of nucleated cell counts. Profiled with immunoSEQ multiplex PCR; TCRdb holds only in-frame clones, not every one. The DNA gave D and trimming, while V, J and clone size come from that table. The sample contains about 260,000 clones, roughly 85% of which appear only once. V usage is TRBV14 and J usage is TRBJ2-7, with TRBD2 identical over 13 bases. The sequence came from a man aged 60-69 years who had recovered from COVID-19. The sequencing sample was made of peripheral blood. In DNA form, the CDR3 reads TGTGCCAGCAGCCGCTATACTAGCGGGAGGGCCTACGAGCAGTACTTC. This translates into CASSRYTSGRAYEQYF.